Below, one T cell receptor beta chain is given with its context. Reprocessing the 5' RACE reads, TCRdb reports a single entry for every CDR3 protein and omits DNA. This sample's clone table lists approximately 400,000 distinct CDR3 sequences. Looked up from germline, CDR1 is KGHDR and CDR2 is SFDVKD. The CDR3 loop spans 14 amino acids. The data were taken from a study of monozygotic twins with inflammatory bowel disease. Input material: blood. The chain couples TRBV24-1 to TRBJ2-4; absent DNA, TCRdb's TRBD1 call cannot be checked. This receptor was taken from a human donor with ulcerative colitis or Crohn's disease, or a healthy co-twin of an affected twin (not recorded which). CDR3 in amino acids: CATSDGTGGNMQYF.